The next 26 T cell receptor beta chains were all read from a single sample in a study of T cell repertoires in cytomegalovirus infection. TCRdb re-derived calls from the reads in MiXCR, one entry per CDR3 protein. The sample shows about 80,000 distinct CDR3 sequences, more than 3% of them seen only once. Sequencing used PBMCs. The receptors originated from a human donor in good health (CMV status not recorded). Some clones in this sample may be carry-over from other donors' samples.

This clonotype was observed at least ten times. The rearrangement joins TRBV7-6 to TRBJ2-7; tentatively, D is TRBD2 (6 bases). The CDR3 totals 13 residues. Germline V lookup: CDR1 SGHVS, CDR2 FNYEAQ. The V end was cut by 5 bases, the J end by 2 bases, with 10 bases between. The CDR3 loop is CASSRGITYEQYF. CDR3 nucleotide sequence: TGTGCCAGCAGCCGCGGGATCACCTACGAGCAGTACTTC.

There are many counts of this clonotype. The genes are TRBV20-1 and TRBJ1-2; 7 bases are shared with TRBD1. The CDR3 is 12 residues long. Germline trimming cut 4 bases from V and 8 bases from J; bases unmatched to any gene: 7. From germline, CDR1 is DFQATT and CDR2 SNEGSKA (reference sequence). In DNA form, the CDR3 reads TGCAGTGCTATGACAGGGAATGAAGGCTACACCTTC. This encodes CSAMTGNEGYTF.

The table lists this clonotype with many counts. J is TRBJ1-6 and V is TRBV7-9; D gene uncertain. Between the trimmed V and J ends, which lost 5 bases and 4 bases, there was a span of 9 bases. The CDR3 runs to 14 residues. Germline CDR1 and CDR2: SEHNR and FQNEAQ (reference sequence). The CDR3 sequence: CASSVDRYNSPLHF. The CDR3 DNA sequence: TGTGCCAGCAGCGTAGACCGTTATAATTCACCCCTCCACTTT.

This clonotype was observed many times. The V and J genes are TRBV12-3 or TRBV12-4 and TRBJ1-1, with 10 positions matching TRBD1. The CDR3 spans 15 residues. The V segment lost 6 bases and the J segment 1 base; nucleotides outside the gene matches: 5. For the CDR3, the DNA is TGTGCCAGCAGCCCACGACAGGGGGCGAACACTGAAGCTTTCTTT. Amino acids: CASSPRQGANTEAFF.

This clonotype counts as medium-sized. The chain uses TRBV7-6 and TRBJ1-6; no clear D gene. This CDR3 contains 17 residues. Between the trimmed V and J ends, which lost 2 bases and 0 bases, there was a span of 11 bases. Germline V gives CDR1 SGHVS, CDR2 FNYEAQ. The chain's CDR3 is CASSLRSVSSYNSPLHF. DNA for the CDR3: TGTGCCAGCAGCTTACGGTCAGTGAGCTCCTATAATTCACCCCTCCACTTT.

This clonotype was counted at least ten times. The rearrangement uses TRBV2 and TRBJ1-1, with D hard to call. Germline-derived CDR1 and CDR2 are SNHLY and FYNNEI. The V and J ends lost 6 bases and 7 bases respectively, with 9 bases between them. The CDR3 consists of 11 residues. The CDR3 bases are TGTGCCAGCAGGGGGTGGGGTGAAGCTTTCTTT. Translating gives CASRGWGEAFF.

This clonotype showed up many times. J is TRBJ2-7 and V is TRBV7-8, with 11 bases aligning to TRBD2. Trimming at V came to 4 bases and at J to 2 bases, leaving 4 bases not matched to a gene. This CDR3 is built from 15 residues. Per germline, CDR1 SGHVS and CDR2 FQNEAQ. DNA for the CDR3: TGTGCCAGCAGCTCACTAGCGGGGGCCACCTACGAGCAGTACTTC. Amino acid sequence: CASSSLAGATYEQYF.

This clonotype was observed at least ten times. The J gene is TRBJ1-2, the V gene TRBV6-2 or TRBV6-3; 7 nucleotides align to TRBD1. V was pared by 10 bases and J by 0 bases, with 5 bases of the junction left unmatched. Germline loops: CDR1 MNHEY, CDR2 SVGEGT. This CDR3 region has 13 residues. The DNA of the CDR3 is TGTGCCACCGTGGACAGGACTAACTATGGCTACACCTTC. The encoded protein is CATVDRTNYGYTF.

This clonotype showed up many times. V gene TRBV20-1 combines with J gene TRBJ2-6; unclear D gene. Germline assignment: CDR1 DFQATT and CDR2 SNEGSKA (reference sequence). There are 13 residues in the CDR3. V gave up 6 bases and J gave up 4 bases, with 10 bases separating them. The CDR3 DNA sequence: TGCAGTGCCAAATACTACGGGGCCAACGTCCTGACTTTC. Translating gives CSAKYYGANVLTF.

In its sample, this clonotype was seen many times. This chain links TRBV7-6 with TRBJ2-2; perhaps TRBD2 as D (7 bases). Germline loops: CDR1 SGHVS, CDR2 FNYEAQ. This CDR3 is 16 amino acids long. Deletions cut 5 bases from V and 5 bases from J, with 18 bases between. DNA for the CDR3: TGTGCCAGCAGCCCCCCCAGGGGAGGGGTAACCGGGGAGCTGTTTTTT. Protein product: CASSPPRGGVTGELFF.

This clonotype was seen many times. J is TRBJ2-5 and V is TRBV7-2; D may be TRBD2 (5 bases). Trimming shortened V by 5 bases and J by 7 bases, and 23 bases separated the two germline ends. The germline CDR1 and CDR2 sequences are SGHTA and FQGNSA. The CDR3 spans 16 residues. The CDR3: CASSPRRGPGRGTQYF. As DNA, the CDR3 is TGTGCCAGCAGCCCTAGAAGAGGGCCAGGCCGGGGGACCCAGTACTTC. The full variable domain, with the rest looked up from reference TRBV7-2 and TRBJ2-5, is GAGVSQSPSNKVTEKGKDVELRCDPISGHTALYWYRQSLGQGLEFLIYFQGNSAPDKSGLPSDRFSAERTGGSVSTLTIQRTQQEDSAVYLCASSPRRGPGRGTQYFGPGTRLLVL.

This clonotype was seen many times. The CDR3 nucleotides are TGTGCCAGCAGCCTAGGAAACAGGGGGGAAGGTGGCTACACCTTC. Translation: CASSLGNRGEGGYTF. The chain joins TRBV28 to TRBJ1-2; 8 bases are a match to TRBD1. J gave up 7 bases and V 6 bases, and 13 bases lay outside the gene matches. Germline V gene sequence: CDR1 MDHEN, CDR2 SYDVKM. The CDR3 spans 15 residues.

Many counts were recorded for this clonotype. The CDR3: CASSSGDIAEQYF. CDR3 nucleotide sequence: TGTGCCAGTAGTTCCGGGGACATTGCCGAGCAGTACTTC. This rearrangement joins TRBV19 to TRBJ2-7, with D possibly being TRBD1 (6 bases). The V gene's germline CDR1 is LNHDA and CDR2 SQIVND (reference sequence). Trimming shortened V by 5 bases and J by 6 bases, and 14 bases separated the two germline ends. The CDR3 sequence is 13 residues long.

This clonotype was detected many times. The chain links TRBV6-8 to TRBJ2-3; TRBD2 agrees at 7 bases. The germline CDR1 and CDR2 sequences are MNHGY and SAAAGT. The CDR3 has 15 amino acids. The V and J ends lost 7 bases and 2 bases, in that order; junction bases with no gene match: 9. CDR3 in amino acids: CASISGGSYTDTQYF. In DNA form, the CDR3 reads TGTGCCAGCATCTCCGGGGGGTCTTACACAGATACGCAGTATTTT.

This clonotype appeared many times. The gene calls are TRBV2 and TRBJ1-2; 12 nucleotides match TRBD1. CDR1 and CDR2 from the germline V gene are SNHLY and FYNNEI. This CDR3 contains 16 residues. J lost 4 bases, V lost 5 bases, and 8 bases had no gene match. This chain's CDR3 is CASSPGTGGYPYGYTF. In DNA, the CDR3 is TGTGCCAGCAGTCCCGGGACAGGGGGCTATCCCTATGGCTACACCTTC.

The table lists this clonotype with many counts. The J gene is TRBJ1-5, the V gene TRBV7-8; no reliable D call. V gave up 1 base and J gave up 9 bases, with 10 bases separating them. This CDR3 has 13 residues. Germline V gives CDR1 SGHVS, CDR2 FQNEAQ. CDR3 residues: CASSLDWERPQHF. The CDR3 DNA reads TGTGCCAGCAGCTTAGACTGGGAACGGCCCCAGCATTTT.

This clonotype has a count of ten or more. J is TRBJ1-6 and V is TRBV4-3; D unresolved. The V gene lost 0 bases and the J gene lost 0 bases, with 6 bases spanning the gap. Germline V CDR1 and CDR2: LGHNA, YSLEER. The CDR3 has 16 residues. The CDR3 DNA is TGCGCCAGCAGCCAAGATTCCAGCTCCTATAATTCACCCCTCCACTTT. It codes for CASSQDSSSYNSPLHF.

This clonotype appeared many times. The V call is TRBV5-4, the J call TRBJ1-2; a possible D gene is TRBD1 (6 bases). CDR3 length: 15 residues. CDR1 SGHNT and CDR2 YYREEE come from the germline V gene (reference sequence). Trimming took 0 bases from V and 0 from J, leaving 9 bases between them. CDR3 amino acids: CASSLGTASNYGYTF. The CDR3, as DNA: TGTGCCAGCAGCTTGGGGACAGCCTCTAACTATGGCTACACCTTC.

Ten or more counts support this clonotype. The V call is TRBV20-1, the J call TRBJ1-1; the match to TRBD1 covers 8 bases. Germline loops: CDR1 DFQATT, CDR2 SNEGSKA (reference sequence). Unmatched junction bases numbered 9, after V lost 6 bases and J lost 3 bases. The CDR3 extends over 14 amino acids. CDR3 DNA: TGCAGTGCCCAGCAGGGGGCTTGGGACACTGAAGCTTTCTTT. The encoded protein is CSAQQGAWDTEAFF.

This clonotype was seen repeatedly, ten times or more. The J gene is TRBJ2-7, the V gene TRBV19; TRBD1 or TRBD2 may be the D gene (5 bases each). V was shortened by 10 bases and J by 4 bases, with 11 bases between the two germline ends. The CDR3 extends over 11 amino acids. Germline assignment: CDR1 LNHDA and CDR2 SQIVND (reference sequence). The CDR3, as DNA: TGTGCCACCAGGGACGGGTACGAGCAGTACTTC. Translation gives CATRDGYEQYF.

The table lists this clonotype with many counts. The rearrangement uses TRBV19 and TRBJ1-5; tentative D call: TRBD1 (6 bases). Germline V gene data show CDR1 as LNHDA and CDR2 as SQIVND (reference sequence). This CDR3 region has 15 residues. V lost 3 bases, J lost 5 bases, and 14 bases lay in between. The CDR3 reads CASSIAGGPYQPQHF. CDR3 bases: TGTGCCAGTAGTATTGCTGGGGGGCCCTATCAGCCCCAGCATTTT.

At least ten counts were recorded for this clonotype. This chain connects TRBV7-8 to TRBJ1-2, with D possibly TRBD1 on 6 matching bases. This CDR3 contains 15 residues. Germline CDR1 and CDR2: SGHVS and FQNEAQ. V was trimmed by 7 bases and J by 0 bases, leaving 15 bases between them. CDR3 in amino acids: CASTNGQIPNYGYTF. In DNA form, the CDR3 reads TGTGCCAGCACCAACGGACAGATTCCTAACTATGGCTACACCTTC.

On this clonotype: A much larger clone lies one base from this, so it may be a read error. The final CDR3 position lacks the conserved phenylalanine or tryptophan, pointing to a likely read error. This rearrangement joins TRBV12-3 or TRBV12-4 to TRBJ1-1; TRBD1 agrees at 9 bases. J gave up 6 bases and V 6 bases, and 5 bases lay outside the gene matches. CDR3 size: 13 residues. The CDR3 DNA follows: TGTGCCAGCAGCCGGGACAGGGACGCTGAAGCTTTCTAT. It encodes CASSRDRDAEAFY.

In this sample, this clonotype turned up many times. V usage is TRBV20-1 and J usage is TRBJ1-2; 8 bases are a match to TRBD1. Losses at the gene ends were 1 base for V and 6 bases for J; bases not matched to a gene: 1. The CDR3 extends over 12 amino acids. The V gene's germline CDR1 is DFQATT and CDR2 SNEGSKA (reference sequence). The CDR3 bases are TGCAGTGCTAGAGGACAGGGGAATGGCTACACCTTC. Encoded protein: CSARGQGNGYTF.

There are many counts of this clonotype. The chain recombines TRBV27 with TRBJ2-7; D is perhaps TRBD2 (6 bases). This CDR3 region has 15 residues. V was pared by 0 bases and J by 2 bases, with 11 bases between. Germline V gene lookup returns CDR1 MNHEY and CDR2 SMNVEV (reference sequence). The CDR3 nucleotides read TGTGCCAGCAGTTTATCGATGGGAGGACCCTACGAGCAGTACTTC. It is translated as CASSLSMGGPYEQYF.

This clonotype was seen many times. V usage is TRBV5-1 and J usage is TRBJ2-1; no firm D call. The CDR3 extends over 13 amino acids. Trimming pared 4 bases from V and 4 bases from J, leaving 9 bases between. Germline V lookup: CDR1 SGHRS, CDR2 YFSETQ. This CDR3 reads CASSRTEYNEQFF. The CDR3 nucleotides are TGCGCCAGCAGCCGAACAGAATACAATGAGCAGTTCTTC.